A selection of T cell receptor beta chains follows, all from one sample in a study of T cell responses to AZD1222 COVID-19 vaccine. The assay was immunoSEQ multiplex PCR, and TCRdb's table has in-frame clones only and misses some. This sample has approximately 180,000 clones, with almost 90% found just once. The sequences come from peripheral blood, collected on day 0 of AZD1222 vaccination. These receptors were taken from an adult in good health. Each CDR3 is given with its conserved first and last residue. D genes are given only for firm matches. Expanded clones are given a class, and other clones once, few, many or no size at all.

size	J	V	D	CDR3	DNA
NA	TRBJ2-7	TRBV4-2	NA	CASSHGTPGGAYEQYF	TGTGCCAGCAGCCACGGAACCCCCGGGGGAGCCTACGAGCAGTACTTC
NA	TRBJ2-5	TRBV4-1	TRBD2	CASSQVVAGGRETQYF	TGCGCCAGCAGCCAAGTGGTAGCGGGGGGGCGAGAGACCCAGTACTTC
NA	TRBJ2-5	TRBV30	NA	CAFWTEETQYF	TGTGCCTTTTGGACAGAAGAGACCCAGTACTTC
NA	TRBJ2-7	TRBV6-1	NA	CASSEEGSYEQYF	TGTGCCAGCAGTGAAGAAGGCAGCTACGAGCAGTACTTC
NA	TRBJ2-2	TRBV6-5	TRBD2	CASSSGGAPTGELFF	TGTGCCAGCAGTTCCGGGGGGGCCCCTACCGGGGAGCTGTTTTTT
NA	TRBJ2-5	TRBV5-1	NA	CASSLVPGIGETQYF	TGCGCCAGCAGCTTGGTACCCGGGATAGGGGAGACCCAGTACTTC
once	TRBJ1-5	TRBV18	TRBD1	CASSLTGASNQPQHF	TGTGCCAGCTCGCTGACAGGGGCGAGCAATCAGCCCCAGCATTTT
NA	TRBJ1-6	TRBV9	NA	CASSAWDQGTNSPLHF	TGTGCCAGCAGCGCTTGGGATCAGGGAACAAATTCACCCCTCCACTTT
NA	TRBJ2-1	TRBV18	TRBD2	CASSPPAGDEQFF	TGTGCCAGCTCACCCCCGGCGGGAGATGAGCAGTTCTTC
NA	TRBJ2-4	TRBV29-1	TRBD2	CSVEVRTRAENIQYF	TGCAGCGTTGAGGTCAGGACTAGGGCGGAAAACATTCAGTACTTC
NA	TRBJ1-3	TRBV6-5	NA	CASRRDNSGNTIYF	TGTGCCAGCAGGCGGGACAACTCTGGAAACACCATATATTTT
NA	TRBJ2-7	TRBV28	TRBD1	CASSHYLWTGTYEQYF	TGTGCCAGCAGCCATTACCTTTGGACAGGTACCTACGAGCAGTACTTC
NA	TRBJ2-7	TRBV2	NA	CASSEQATGRYEQYF	TGTGCCAGCAGTGAACAGGCTACAGGGAGATACGAGCAGTACTTC
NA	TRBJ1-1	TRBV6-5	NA	CASGSGVAWDTEAFF	TGTGCCAGCGGGTCAGGGGTTGCGTGGGACACTGAAGCTTTCTTT
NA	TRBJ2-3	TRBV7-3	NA	CASSLTSVRGDTQYF	TGTGCCAGCAGCTTAACTAGTGTCAGGGGAGATACGCAGTATTTT
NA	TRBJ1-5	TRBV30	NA	CAWRPRQAGRNQPQHF	TGTGCCTGGAGGCCCCGACAGGCGGGTAGGAATCAGCCCCAGCATTTT
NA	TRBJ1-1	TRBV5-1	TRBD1	CASSLATTGWNTEAFF	TGCGCCAGCAGCTTGGCCACGACAGGGTGGAACACTGAAGCTTTCTTT
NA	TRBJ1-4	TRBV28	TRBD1	CASSFTGGRGEKLFF	TGTGCCAGCAGTTTCACAGGGGGCAGGGGTGAAAAACTGTTTTTT
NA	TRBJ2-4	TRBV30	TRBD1	CAWSGQGGIQYF	TGTGCCTGGAGTGGACAGGGGGGCATTCAGTACTTC
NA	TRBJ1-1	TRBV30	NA	CAWSVDKTGGITEAFF	TGTGCCTGGAGTGTCGATAAGACAGGAGGCATAACTGAAGCTTTCTTT
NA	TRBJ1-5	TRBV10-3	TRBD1	CATATGGLGNQPQHF	TGTGCCACGGCGACAGGGGGACTTGGCAATCAGCCCCAGCATTTT
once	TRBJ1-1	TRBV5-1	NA	CASSLGGEEAFF	TGCGCCAGCAGCTTGGGAGGGGAGGAGGCTTTCTTT
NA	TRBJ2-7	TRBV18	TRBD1	CASSRETGGGEQYF	TGTGCCAGCTCAAGAGAGACAGGGGGAGGCGAGCAGTACTTC
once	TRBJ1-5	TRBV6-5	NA	CASSYSNAFPNQPQHF	TGTGCCAGCAGTTACTCGAACGCCTTCCCCAATCAGCCCCAGCATTTT
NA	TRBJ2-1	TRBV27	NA	CASRGSYNEQFF	TGTGCCAGCAGGGGCTCCTACAATGAGCAGTTCTTC
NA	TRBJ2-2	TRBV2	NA	CASSPTGTGELFF	TGTGCCAGCAGTCCGACAGGAACCGGGGAGCTGTTTTTT
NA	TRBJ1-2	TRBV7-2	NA	CASSLAATGRGGYTF	TGTGCCAGCAGCTTAGCCGCTACAGGGCGAGGTGGCTACACCTTC
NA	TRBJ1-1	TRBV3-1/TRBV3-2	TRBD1	CASSPGQGGTEAFF	TGTGCCAGCAGCCCGGGACAGGGTGGGACTGAAGCTTTCTTT
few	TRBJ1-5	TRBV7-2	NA	CASSLYGTQQPQHF	TGTGCCAGCAGCTTATACGGGACGCAGCAGCCCCAGCATTTT
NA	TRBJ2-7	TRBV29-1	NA	CSVEGAYEQYF	TGCAGCGTCGAGGGGGCCTACGAGCAGTACTTC
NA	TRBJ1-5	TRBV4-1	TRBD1	CASSQALDRGLRPQHF	TGCGCCAGCAGCCAGGCCCTGGACAGGGGCTTGAGGCCCCAGCATTTT
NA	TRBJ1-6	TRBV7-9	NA	CASSSGPPLHF	TGTGCCAGCAGCTCCGGGCCCCCACTCCACTTT
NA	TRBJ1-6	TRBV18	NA	CASSPPEGGGSPLHF	TGTGCCAGCTCACCACCGGAGGGGGGGGGTTCACCCCTCCACTTT
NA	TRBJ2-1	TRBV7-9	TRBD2	CASSLGLANEQFF	TGTGCCAGCAGCTTAGGACTAGCGAATGAGCAGTTCTTC
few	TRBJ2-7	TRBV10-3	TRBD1	CAISQAGTGYEQYF	TGTGCCATCAGTCAGGCCGGGACAGGGTACGAGCAGTACTTC
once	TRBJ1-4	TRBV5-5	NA	CASSFPRLLPTVEKLFF	TGTGCCAGCAGCTTCCCCAGGCTTTTGCCAACCGTAGAAAAACTGTTTTTT
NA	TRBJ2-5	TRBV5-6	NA	CASSLVETQYF	TGTGCCAGCAGCTTGGTAGAGACCCAGTACTTC
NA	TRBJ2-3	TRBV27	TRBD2	CASSLGLAGGRDTQYF	TGTGCCAGCAGTCTGGGACTAGCGGGGGGGCGAGATACGCAGTATTTT
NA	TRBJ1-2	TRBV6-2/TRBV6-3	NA	CASSPGQRWSGYTF	TGTGCCAGCAGTCCCGGACAGCGATGGAGTGGCTACACCTTC